This T cell receptor (delta chain) appears in the sequencing data of a study of γδ T cells in repeated Plasmodium falciparum infection. The overall study: Over roughly 600 days, donors received four mosquito-bite P. falciparum NF54 infections.

TRG and TRD sequences were obtained from every sorted gammadelta sample. With CATT, TCRdb re-called clones from the multiplex PCR reads. The table lists under 60,000 delta-chain clones, roughly 1.5% of them singletons. The CDR3 sequence is 30 residues long. With 1 base clipped from V and 0 bases from J, the junction kept 45 bases outside the gene matches. CDR1 is TSWWSYY, CDR2 QGS, per germline. Flow sorting of PBMC yielded separate Vgamma9/Vdelta2+ and Vdelta2-negative gammadelta T cell populations for bulk repertoire analysis. Study observations and caveats: Vgamma9/Vdelta2+ repertoires stayed stably polyclonal over time and infection.

This clone has just a few counts. The antigen is undetermined. The amino acid sequence in TCRdb belongs to a much larger clone and departs from this DNA's translation at residue 22, likely a sequencing read error; the sequence shown is translated from the DNA. The specimen was gamma-delta T cells from blood. V is TRDV1 and J is TRDJ1, with 9 nucleotides matching TRDD3. The J gene is absent in TCRdb and was assigned here via DNA matching to germline. This sequence originates from a pool of human donors (malaria-infected and uninfected, not separated). This chain's CDR3 is CALGEPPSGRTVNWGTPGASRGSYTDKLIF. CDR3 nucleotide sequence: TGTGCTCTTGGGGAACCTCCTTCCGGTCGGACTGTGAACTGGGGGACACCTGGGGCATCACGGGGTTCGTACACCGATAAACTCATCTTT.